The entry that follows covers one T cell receptor beta chain sequence. No antigen is known for it. Assay: immunoSEQ multiplex PCR; the TCRdb copy retains only in-frame clones and omits some. The table lists 30,000 or so clones, roughly nine tenths of them singletons, with 3.1% in the top ten. This sample was taken from a study of chemoradiotherapy in HPV16-positive cancers. Trimming at V came to 4 bases and at J to 9 bases, leaving 6 bases not matched to a gene. CDR1 and CDR2 from the germline V gene are SGHTA and FQGNSA. The CDR3 is 14 amino acids. General study results and limits: During treatment, candidate HPV-specific clones and E7-related motifs expanded in tumor.

This TCR derives from a human donor with HPV-associated anogenital cancer. The V and J genes are TRBV7-2 and TRBJ1-6; TRBD1 agrees at 7 bases. Sequencing was performed on blood, taken from a patient who underwent chemoradiotherapy. This CDR3 is CASSSQGKGSPLHF. In nucleotides, the CDR3 is TGTGCCAGCAGCTCACAGGGGAAGGGTTCACCCCTCCACTTT.